This TCR beta chain emerged from a study of blood T cell repertoires in COVID-19. In the study overall: T cells, B-cell-depleted T cells, or PBMCs supplied cDNA or gDNA.

TCRdb keeps only in-frame clones here, not all; method: immunoSEQ multiplex PCR. The sample holds 120,000 or so clones, about 80% seen once. This CDR3 comprises 13 residues. The V end was cut by 4 bases, the J end by 4 bases, with 10 bases between. This TCR came from a woman between 50 and 59 years old with acute or convalescent COVID-19. The sample taken for sequencing was peripheral blood. The J gene is TRBJ1-2, the V gene TRBV12-3 or TRBV12-4; unclear D gene. The CDR3 bases are TGTGCCAGCAGTTACGACGGGATCTATGGCTACACCTTC. Protein: CASSYDGIYGYTF.